A single sample gave rise to the 32 T cell receptor beta chains below, sequenced in a study of CD8 T cells in Susac syndrome. When the RNA was reverse transcribed, random hexamers were used with an input of roughly 0.5 to 1 ug. TCRdb recomputed calls from the immunoSEQ multiplex PCR reads with MiXCR, one row per CDR3 protein. This sample carries 200,000 to 250,000 distinct CDR3 sequences, just over 90% of them seen once, and the ten largest clones take approximately 0.072%. The sequencing sample was made of CD4+ T cells from PBMCs. The receptors originated from a human donor with multiple sclerosis.

The genes are TRBV3-1 and TRBJ1-1, with D unclear. This CDR3 spans 9 amino acids. From germline, CDR1 is LGHDT and CDR2 YNNKEL (reference sequence). Trimming stripped 11 bases from V and 8 bases from J, with 9 bases between. CDR3 in DNA: TGTGCCCTCAGGCGGGAAGCTTTCTTT. This translates into CALRREAFF.

Only one count was recorded for this clonotype. The V gene is TRBV29-1, the J gene TRBJ2-7; the match to TRBD2 covers 7 bases. The CDR3 is made up of 13 amino acids. With V trimmed by 7 bases and J by 2 bases, 8 bases remained unmatched. Looked up from germline, CDR1 is SQVTM and CDR2 is ANQGSEA. The CDR3 is CSARQGGTYEQYF. CDR3 coding DNA: TGCAGCGCAAGGCAGGGAGGGACCTACGAGCAGTACTTC.

J is TRBJ2-7 and V is TRBV11-2, with 7 bases identical to TRBD1. CDR1 SGHAT and CDR2 FQNNGV come from the germline V gene. The CDR3 is 15 residues long. Unmatched junction bases numbered 14, after V lost 4 bases and J lost 8 bases. CDR3 protein: CASSSPRDSFYKQYF. In nucleotides, the CDR3 is TGTGCCAGCAGCTCGCCCCGGGACAGCTTTTACAAGCAGTACTTC.

The chain is built from TRBV23-1 and TRBJ1-2; TRBD1 might be the D (5 bases). TRBV23-1 is classed as an ORF, of uncertain function. CDR3 length: 11 amino acids. The germline V and J ends were trimmed by 9 bases and 7 bases, with 12 bases remaining between them. The CDR3 DNA follows: TGCGCCAGGGTCGGGACTTGTGGCTACACCTTC. It codes for CARVGTCGYTF.

This clonotype showed up just once. The chain joins TRBV7-9 to TRBJ2-7; D is tentatively TRBD1 or TRBD2 (5 bases each). V was trimmed by 1 base and J by 3 bases, leaving 7 bases between them. The CDR3 extends over 13 amino acids. Germline loops: CDR1 SEHNR, CDR2 FQNEAQ (reference sequence). CDR3 sequence (DNA): TGTGCCAGCAGCTTAGGGGGGATCTACGAGCAGTACTTC. Protein product: CASSLGGIYEQYF.

This clonotype was found once. The rearrangement links TRBV15 to TRBJ2-3, with D tentatively TRBD1 or TRBD2 (6 bases each). The CDR3 runs 15 residues. Trimming left V 6 bases short and J 4 bases short, with 17 bases between. Germline values: CDR1 LNHNV, CDR2 YYDKDF (reference sequence). CDR3 in DNA: TGTGCCACCAGGAAGGAGGGGGGAAGGGCAGATACGCAGTATTTT. Translation: CATRKEGGRADTQYF.

The rearrangement links TRBV29-1 to TRBJ1-1; 9 nucleotides align to TRBD1. The CDR3 has 13 amino acids. J was trimmed by 5 bases and V by 5 bases; bases with no gene match: 6. Germline V gene lookup returns CDR1 SQVTM and CDR2 ANQGSEA. The CDR3 nucleotides read TGCAGCGTTTGGGACAGGGTGTATACTGAAGCTTTCTTT. Protein: CSVWDRVYTEAFF.

The V call is TRBV19, the J call TRBJ2-2; D is uncertain. Germline values: CDR1 LNHDA, CDR2 SQIVND (reference sequence). Trimming removed 8 bases at V and 6 bases at J, with 10 bases between. This CDR3 contains 12 residues. The chain's CDR3 is CASHQWPGELFF. The CDR3 coding sequence is TGTGCCAGTCATCAGTGGCCCGGGGAGCTGTTTTTT.

V is TRBV4-1 and J is TRBJ1-3; no definite D call. Deletions cut 0 bases from V and 4 bases from J, with 10 bases between. The length of the CDR3 is 15 residues. From germline, CDR1 is MGHRA and CDR2 YSYEKL. The CDR3 nucleotides read TGCGCCAGCAGCCAAGATTCGGCGGGCGGAAACACCATATATTTT. Translating it yields CASSQDSAGGNTIYF.

This clonotype appeared a single time. This sequence joins TRBV7-2 and TRBJ2-3; D call uncertain. Germline values: CDR1 SGHTA, CDR2 FQGNSA. Deletions cut 3 bases from V and 3 bases from J, with 10 bases between. The CDR3 totals 14 residues. The CDR3 DNA reads TGTGCCAGCAGCTTCGGAACGGAGACAGATACGCAGTATTTT. Residues: CASSFGTETDTQYF.

The chain employs TRBV13 and TRBJ1-4; the D gene is possibly TRBD1 (5 bases). CDR1 PRHDT and CDR2 FYEKMQ come from the germline V gene (reference sequence). CDR3 length: 17 residues. V was cut by 6 bases and J by 0 bases, with 17 bases left in between. Written as DNA, the CDR3 is TGTGCCAGCAGACGGATCCGGGACGGTGCAACTAATGAAAAACTGTTTTTT. Translating it yields CASRRIRDGATNEKLFF.

This clonotype was picked up one time. The rearrangement uses TRBV5-1 and TRBJ1-1; the D is unclear. Germline values: CDR1 SGHRS, CDR2 YFSETQ. CDR3 length: 14 amino acids. V was clipped by 4 bases and J by 1 base, with 11 bases between them. The CDR3 sequence is CASSPRPSNTEAFF. The CDR3 DNA reads TGCGCCAGCAGCCCGAGGCCTTCGAACACTGAAGCTTTCTTT.

The chain is built from TRBV24-1 and TRBJ2-1; D may match TRBD1 or TRBD2 (5 bases each). Trimming shortened V by 9 bases and J by 8 bases, and 19 bases separated the two germline ends. This CDR3 is built from 14 residues. Germline V lookup: CDR1 KGHDR, CDR2 SFDVKD. CDR3 residues: CATSPGPTPHEQFF. In DNA, the CDR3 is TGTGCCACCTCCCCGGGACCAACACCCCATGAGCAGTTCTTC.

The rearrangement uses TRBV30 and TRBJ2-5, with 8 nucleotides matching TRBD1. The CDR3 extends over 14 amino acids. Germline-derived CDR1 and CDR2 are GTSNPN and SVGIG (reference sequence). V lost 3 bases to trimming and J lost 4 bases; unmatched junction nucleotides: 7. DNA for the CDR3: TGTGCCTGGAGCTCAGGGGGCGCCAGAGAGACCCAGTACTTC. Its translation is CAWSSGGARETQYF.

The genes are TRBV7-7 and TRBJ2-5; a weak D match, TRBD2 (5 bases). Germline V gene lookup returns CDR1 SSHAT and CDR2 FNYEAQ (reference sequence). CDR3 length: 13 residues. V was cut by 5 bases and J by 5 bases, with 12 bases left in between. This chain's CDR3 is CASSTGGWETQYF. CDR3 in DNA: TGTGCCAGCAGCACGGGCGGGTGGGAGACCCAGTACTTC. The variable domain in full, completed from reference TRBV7-7 and TRBJ2-5, reads GAGVSQSPRYKVTKRGQDVTLRCDPISSHATLYWYQQALGQGPEFLTYFNYEAQPDKSGLPSDRFSAERPEGSISTLTIQRTEQRDSAMYRCASSTGGWETQYFGPGTRLLVL.

V and J are TRBV6-5 and TRBJ2-3, with 9 bases that match TRBD2. The CDR3 sequence is 15 residues long. The V and J ends lost 3 bases and 1 base, in that order; junction bases with no gene match: 2. Germline CDR1 and CDR2: MNHEY and SVGAGI. CDR3 nucleotide sequence: TGTGCCAGCAGTTATTTAGCGGGGGGCACAGATACGCAGTATTTT. Protein: CASSYLAGGTDTQYF.

CDR3 protein: CASSILGRNYEQYF. DNA for the CDR3: TGTGCCAGCAGCATTTTAGGACGGAACTACGAGCAGTACTTC. This chain uses TRBV21-1 with TRBJ2-7. TRBV21-1 is a pseudogene segment. The CDR3 length is 14 residues.

J is TRBJ1-6 and V is TRBV4-1; D remains ambiguous. Germline CDR1 is MGHRA and CDR2 is YSYEKL. V dropped 4 bases and J dropped 0 bases, with 10 bases sitting between them. The length of the CDR3 is 16 residues. DNA for the CDR3: TGCGCCAGCAGCCCCGCTCCGAGCTCCTATAATTCACCCCTCCACTTT. Amino acids: CASSPAPSSYNSPLHF.

The chain is built from TRBV30 and TRBJ2-7, with 8 bases that match TRBD2. The CDR3 spans 14 residues. V lost 2 bases and J lost 4; bases outside the gene matches: 7. Germline V gives CDR1 GTSNPN, CDR2 SVGIG (reference sequence). CDR3 nucleotides: TGTGCCTGGAGTCGGATAGCGGGGCCTTACGAGCAGTACGTC. Its protein product is CAWSRIAGPYEQYV.

This CDR3 is CASSQTVMTQETQYF. The CDR3 DNA is TGTGCCAGCAGCCAGACCGTGATGACCCAAGAGACCCAGTACTTC. The J gene is TRBJ2-5, the V gene TRBV3-1, with D unresolved. The CDR3 runs 15 residues. Germline V gene lookup returns CDR1 LGHDT and CDR2 YNNKEL (reference sequence). The germline V and J ends were trimmed by 3 bases and 1 base, with 12 bases remaining between them.

The chain has TRBV2 and TRBJ1-1, with a possible D match to TRBD1 (5 bases). CDR3 length equals 14 residues. The germline V and J ends were trimmed by 3 bases and 3 bases, with 11 bases remaining between them. Germline V gives CDR1 SNHLY, CDR2 FYNNEI. This CDR3 is CASSEGEWDTEAFF. CDR3 nucleotides: TGTGCCAGCAGTGAGGGGGAGTGGGACACTGAAGCTTTCTTT.

The V and J genes are TRBV24-1 and TRBJ2-1; possible D gene TRBD2, 5 bases. In germline, CDR1 is KGHDR, CDR2 SFDVKD. The CDR3 has 14 residues. The V end was cut by 7 bases, the J end by 10 bases, with 19 bases between. CDR3 sequence reads: CATSLGVPGGEQFF. As DNA, the CDR3 is TGTGCCACCAGCCTTGGAGTGCCAGGCGGGGAGCAGTTCTTC.

This clonotype was seen just once. V gene TRBV19 combines with J gene TRBJ1-1, with D possibly TRBD1 on 5 matching bases. V was shortened by 6 bases and J by 1 base, with 15 bases between the two germline ends. Per the germline V gene, CDR1 is LNHDA and CDR2 is SQIVND (reference sequence). This CDR3 contains 15 residues. The CDR3 DNA sequence: TGTGCCAGTAGATTTGGGCAGGGAGGGAACACTGAAGCTTTCTTT. This sequence encodes CASRFGQGGNTEAFF.

DNA for the CDR3: TGCAGTGCTACCAGGGGGCTCGGGACTGAAGCTTTCTTT. It encodes CSATRGLGTEAFF. The chain recombines TRBV20-1 with TRBJ1-1; 8 bases are shared with TRBD1. V was pared by 4 bases and J by 5 bases, with 6 bases of the junction left unmatched. The germline V gene has CDR1 DFQATT and CDR2 SNEGSKA (reference sequence). CDR3 length: 13 amino acids.

The chain has TRBV3-1 and TRBJ1-5; D remains ambiguous. CDR3 length equals 13 residues. CDR1 LGHDT and CDR2 YNNKEL come from the germline V gene (reference sequence). V shed 2 bases and J shed 9 bases, with 11 bases lying between them. In DNA, the CDR3 is TGTGCCAGCAGCCAATCGGAGGACGGGCCCCAGCATTTT. This codes for CASSQSEDGPQHF.

The chain is built from TRBV18 and TRBJ2-6, with 10 bases matching TRBD2. This CDR3 has 19 amino acids. Trimming cost V 4 bases and J 0 bases; bases outside gene matches: 9. The germline gives CDR1 KGHSH, CDR2 LQKENI. CDR3 nucleotide sequence: TGTGCCAGCTCACTACGGACTAGCGGTCAGAGCTCTGGGGCCAACGTCCTGACTTTC. The encoded protein is CASSLRTSGQSSGANVLTF.

With respect to this clonotype: One junction end disagrees with the germline gene, perhaps due to a read error. The chain joins TRBV3-1 to TRBJ2-1, with no clear D. Germline CDR1 LGHDT, CDR2 YNNKEL (reference sequence). The CDR3 sequence is 15 residues long. CDR3 coding DNA: TGTGCCCGCAGCCTCGGCATGGGAACCTACAATGAGCAGTTCTTC. Translation: CARSLGMGTYNEQFF.

This sequence joins TRBV7-9 and TRBJ1-6; 11 nucleotides align to TRBD1. V was clipped by 2 bases and J by 7 bases; unmatched bases: 1. This CDR3 is built from 15 residues. Germline V gives CDR1 SEHNR, CDR2 FQNEAQ (reference sequence). CDR3 nucleotide sequence: TGTGCCAGCAGCTTAAGGGACAGGGGGAATTCACCCCTCCACTTT. Protein product: CASSLRDRGNSPLHF.

The CDR3 sequence: CASSPRYGDDTEAFF. In DNA, the CDR3 is TGTGCCAGCTCACCTAGATACGGGGATGACACTGAAGCTTTCTTT. The V gene is TRBV18, the J gene TRBJ1-1; D not resolved. The germline V gene has CDR1 KGHSH and CDR2 LQKENI. The CDR3 runs to 15 residues. V lost 3 bases and J 3 bases, leaving 14 bases between the germline ends.

The chain joins TRBV10-3 to TRBJ1-1, with a tentative D call TRBD1 (6 bases). The CDR3 loop spans 13 amino acids. Germline-derived CDR1 and CDR2 are ENHRY and SYGVKD. V was pared by 5 bases and J by 1 base, with 8 bases between. The CDR3 DNA follows: TGTGCCATCAGTCTGGACAGGAACACTGAAGCTTTCTTT. This encodes CAISLDRNTEAFF.

The J gene is TRBJ2-2, the V gene TRBV3-1; 7 bases are shared with TRBD2. Germline CDR1 LGHDT, CDR2 YNNKEL (reference sequence). V lost 4 bases, J lost 5 bases, and 19 bases stayed unmatched. The CDR3 length is 19 residues. Here the CDR3 reads CASSPRLVAGLIWTGELFF. In DNA, the CDR3 is TGTGCCAGCAGCCCAAGATTGGTAGCGGGTCTTATCTGGACCGGGGAGCTGTTTTTT.

The CDR3 sequence is CATSRNLGNTGELFF. The CDR3 nucleotides read TGTGCCACCAGCAGAAATCTGGGGAACACCGGGGAGCTGTTTTTT. This sequence joins TRBV15 and TRBJ2-2; D remains ambiguous. Trimming shortened V by 2 bases and J by 1 base, and 8 bases separated the two germline ends. Germline V lookup: CDR1 LNHNV, CDR2 YYDKDF (reference sequence). CDR3 length: 15 amino acids.